Listed below are T cell receptor beta chains from one sample, sequenced in a study of human CD4 T cells and Enterobacteriaceae. The data were produced by immunoSEQ multiplex PCR, yet TCRdb's version contains in-frame clones alone and is incomplete. There are about 25,000 clones in the sample; 80% to 90% occur only once, and around 1% lies in the top ten. The material sequenced was memory CD4+ T cells from blood. These receptors originate from a human donor in good health. Both conserved end residues are part of each CDR3. The D gene is left open where the match is weak. Rows may omit the clone size; those that give it use once, few, many or a size class.

V	D	size	J	CDR3	DNA
TRBV28	NA	NA	TRBJ2-5	CASRAGQARETQYF	TGTGCCAGCCGGGCGGGTCAGGCCCGAGAGACCCAGTACTTC
TRBV27	NA	NA	TRBJ2-5	CASSSSRETQYF	TGTGCCAGCAGTTCCTCTAGAGAGACCCAGTACTTC
TRBV2	NA	NA	TRBJ2-3	CASSERWRGGTQYF	TGTGCCAGCAGCGAAAGGTGGAGGGGAGGTACGCAGTATTTT
TRBV6-1	NA	NA	TRBJ1-2	CASNQGNYGYTF	TGTGCCAGCAACCAGGGCAACTATGGCTACACCTTC
TRBV11-1	NA	few	TRBJ1-4	CASSSDGAPREKLFF	TGTGCCAGCAGCTCCGACGGGGCCCCTCGGGAAAAACTGTTTTTT
TRBV4-1	TRBD1	NA	TRBJ1-4	CASSQVGTGVGKLFF	TGCGCCAGCAGCCAAGTTGGAACAGGGGTGGGAAAACTGTTTTTT
TRBV6-1	NA	NA	TRBJ1-6	CASSEASNYNSPLHF	TGTGCCAGCAGTGAAGCTAGCAACTATAATTCACCCCTCCACTTT
TRBV5-1	TRBD2	few	TRBJ2-7	CASSSHPGTRGYEQYF	TGCGCCAGCAGCTCCCACCCCGGGACTAGGGGCTACGAGCAGTACTTC
TRBV5-1	NA	NA	TRBJ2-5	CASSSPSSAAETQYF	TGCGCCAGCAGTTCCCCTTCCTCGGCAGCGGAGACCCAGTACTTC
TRBV19	NA	NA	TRBJ2-7	CASSISAATSDEQYF	TGTGCCAGTAGTATTAGTGCCGCTACTAGTGACGAGCAGTACTTC
TRBV28	NA	NA	TRBJ1-2	CASSFGAGGYGYTF	NA
TRBV30	TRBD1	NA	TRBJ2-7	CACIPGQFRNEQYF	TGTGCCTGCATTCCGGGACAGTTCAGGAACGAGCAGTACTTC
TRBV28	TRBD1	once	TRBJ2-6	CASTLRPGQGYSGANVLTF	TGTGCCAGCACCCTCAGACCGGGACAGGGCTACTCTGGGGCCAACGTCCTGACTTTC
TRBV11-2	TRBD2	NA	TRBJ2-7	CASSLDRLAGAWDF	TGTGCCAGCAGCTTAGATCGCCTAGCGGGGGCATGGGACTTC
TRBV19	NA	NA	TRBJ2-7	CASSQRTEQYF	TGTGCCAGTAGTCAACGGACAGAGCAGTACTTC
TRBV7-9	TRBD2	NA	TRBJ2-5	CASSSTYGTSGKETQYF	TGTGCCAGCAGCTCCACCTACGGGACTAGCGGGAAGGAGACCCAGTACTTC
TRBV19	NA	NA	TRBJ1-5	CASSSRGGFSNQPQHF	TGTGCCAGTAGCTCCAGGGGTGGGTTTAGCAATCAGCCCCAGCATTTT
TRBV30	NA	NA	TRBJ2-7	CAWSRYYEQYF	TGTGCCTGGAGTAGATACTACGAGCAGTACTTC
TRBV5-6	NA	NA	TRBJ1-5	CASSLGGPNSNQPQHF	TGTGCCAGCAGCTTGGGGGGGCCAAATAGCAATCAGCCCCAGCATTTT
TRBV5-4	NA	NA	TRBJ2-1	CASSLDQSSYNEQFF	TGTGCCAGCAGCTTGGATCAAAGCTCCTACAATGAGCAGTTCTTC
TRBV7-2	TRBD1	NA	TRBJ1-2	CASSLDRGYGYTF	TGTGCCAGCAGCTTAGACAGGGGCTATGGCTACACCTTC
TRBV27	NA	once	TRBJ1-1	CASSWSRDFAEAFF	TGTGCCAGCAGTTGGTCAAGGGATTTCGCTGAAGCTTTCTTT
TRBV25-1	NA	NA	TRBJ2-2	CASSELGGLGNTGELFF	TGTGCCAGCAGTGAATTAGGAGGGTTAGGGAACACCGGGGAGCTGTTTTTT
TRBV27	NA	NA	TRBJ2-7	CANRWSCWSTLYEQYF	TGTGCCAACCGGTGGTCATGTTGGAGTACTTTGTACGAGCAGTACTTC
TRBV5-3	NA	few	TRBJ1-3	CARSGPGFGNTIYF	TGTGCCAGAAGCGGACCAGGGTTTGGAAACACCATATATTTT
TRBV25-1	NA	once	TRBJ1-4	CASSRPGPGGEKLFF	TGTGCCAGCAGCCGCCCCGGACCTGGGGGTGAAAAACTGTTTTTT
TRBV7-9	NA	few	TRBJ1-1	CASSLRGLHTEAFF	TGTGCCAGCAGCTTACGAGGGCTGCACACTGAAGCTTTCTTT
TRBV30	TRBD1	few	TRBJ1-1	CAWSVDRAPAGNTEAFF	TGTGCCTGGAGTGTAGACAGGGCCCCTGCGGGGAACACTGAAGCTTTCTTT
TRBV2	NA	NA	TRBJ2-5	CASRYGESTVETQYF	TGTGCCAGCAGGTATGGGGAGTCAACGGTCGAGACCCAGTACTTC
TRBV10-3	NA	few	TRBJ2-1	CAISEKGRNEQFF	TGTGCCATCAGCGAAAAGGGCAGGAATGAGCAGTTCTTC
TRBV4-1	TRBD2	once	TRBJ2-1	CASSLHPSGGSRGSSYNEQFF	TGCGCCAGCAGCCTCCACCCTAGCGGGGGGTCCCGGGGAAGCTCCTACAATGAGCAGTTCTTC
TRBV18	NA	few	TRBJ1-2	CASSPGGYGYTF	TGTGCCAGCTCACCAGGGGGCTATGGCTACACCTTC
TRBV6-1	NA	few	TRBJ2-3	CASSGEGRGDTQYF	TGTGCCAGCAGTGGGGAGGGGAGGGGGGATACGCAGTATTTT
TRBV4-2	TRBD2	NA	TRBJ2-4	CASSQDSGTSGNIQYF	TGTGCCAGCAGCCAAGACTCCGGGACTAGCGGAAACATTCAGTACTTC
TRBV28	NA	NA	TRBJ2-7	CASSPGSGHPYEQYF	TGTGCCAGCAGTCCGGGTTCGGGTCACCCCTACGAGCAGTACTTC
TRBV19	NA	NA	TRBJ2-5	CASSGSKETQYF	TGTGCCAGTAGTGGATCGAAGGAGACCCAGTACTTC
TRBV29-1	NA	NA	TRBJ2-5	CSVEPQTLRETQYF	TGCAGCGTTGAACCCCAGACATTGCGGGAGACCCAGTACTTC
TRBV15	NA	NA	TRBJ1-3	CATSTRETGNTIYF	TGTGCCACCAGTACCAGGGAGACTGGAAACACCATATATTTT
TRBV7-3	NA	NA	TRBJ1-1	CASSLGANTEAFF	TGTGCCAGCAGCTTGGGGGCAAACACTGAAGCTTTCTTT
TRBV28	TRBD1	NA	TRBJ2-5	CASAPAGGRETQYF	TGTGCCAGCGCCCCCGCAGGGGGCCGGGAGACCCAGTACTTC
TRBV30	NA	once	TRBJ2-7	CAWSPYSYEQYF	TGTGCCTGGAGCCCATACAGCTACGAGCAGTACTTC
TRBV10-2	TRBD1	NA	TRBJ2-2	CASSGGTGASAGELFF	TGCGCCAGCAGTGGGGGGACAGGGGCTTCCGCCGGGGAGCTGTTTTTT
TRBV29-1	NA	once	TRBJ2-2	CSVYETGELFF	TGCAGCGTCTACGAAACCGGGGAGCTGTTTTTT
TRBV7-9	TRBD1	NA	TRBJ1-6	CASSPGQGVNSPLHF	TGTGCCAGCAGCCCGGGACAGGGGGTTAATTCACCCCTCCACTTT
TRBV6-6	NA	NA	TRBJ1-5	CASSSGAGQPQHF	TGTGCCAGCAGTTCGGGGGCGGGGCAGCCCCAGCATTTT
TRBV6-5	TRBD2	NA	TRBJ2-1	CASGPRGYNEQFF	TGTGCCAGCGGGCCGCGGGGGTACAATGAGCAGTTCTTC
TRBV5-1	NA	NA	TRBJ2-1	CASGLPGNEQFF	TGCGCCAGCGGTCTTCCGGGCAATGAGCAGTTCTTC
TRBV19	TRBD1	NA	TRBJ1-4	CASMSFGTANEKLFF	TGTGCCAGTATGTCTTTTGGGACAGCAAATGAAAAACTGTTTTTT
TRBV7-8	NA	NA	TRBJ1-5	CASSKDGTYQPQHF	TGTGCCAGCAGCAAGGACGGAACCTATCAGCCCCAGCATTTT
TRBV5-6	NA	NA	TRBJ2-1	CASSSRYEQFF	TGTGCCAGCAGCTCTCGCTATGAGCAGTTCTTC
TRBV2	TRBD2	few	TRBJ2-6	CASRSGGSYVLTF	TGTGCCAGCAGGAGCGGGGGGAGTTACGTCCTGACTTTC
TRBV7-7	NA	once	TRBJ2-7	CASSSRGGLEQYF	TGTGCCAGCAGCTCCCGAGGAGGGCTCGAGCAGTACTTC
TRBV5-1	NA	NA	TRBJ1-3	CASSLEGPSLGNTIYF	TGCGCCAGCAGCTTGGAGGGCCCAAGCCTCGGAAACACCATATATTTT
TRBV15	NA	NA	TRBJ2-5	CATSHREGAQFETQYF	TGTGCCACCAGCCACAGGGAGGGCGCACAATTCGAGACCCAGTACTTC
TRBV19	NA	NA	TRBJ2-7	CASSIATGTDYEQYF	TGTGCCAGTAGTATAGCAACAGGGACGGACTACGAGCAGTACTTC
TRBV25-1	TRBD2	NA	TRBJ2-7	CASSELSGSTYEQYF	TGTGCCAGCAGTGAACTAAGCGGGAGTACCTACGAGCAGTACTTC
TRBV18	NA	NA	TRBJ1-1	CASSSTGNTEAFF	TGTGCCAGCTCATCGACAGGGAACACTGAAGCTTTCTTT